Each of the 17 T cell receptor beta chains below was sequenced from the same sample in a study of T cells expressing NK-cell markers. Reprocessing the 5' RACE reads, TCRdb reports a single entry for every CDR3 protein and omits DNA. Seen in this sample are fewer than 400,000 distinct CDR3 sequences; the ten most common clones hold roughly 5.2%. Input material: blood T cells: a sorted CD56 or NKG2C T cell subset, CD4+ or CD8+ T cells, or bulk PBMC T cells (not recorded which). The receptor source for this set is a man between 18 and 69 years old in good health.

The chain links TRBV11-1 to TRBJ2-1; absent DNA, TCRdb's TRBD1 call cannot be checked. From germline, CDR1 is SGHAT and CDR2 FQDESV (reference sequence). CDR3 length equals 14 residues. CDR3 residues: CASSGGFTYNEQFF.

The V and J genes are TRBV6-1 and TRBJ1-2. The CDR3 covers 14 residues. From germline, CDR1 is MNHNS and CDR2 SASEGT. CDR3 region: CASRGWRDNYGYTF.

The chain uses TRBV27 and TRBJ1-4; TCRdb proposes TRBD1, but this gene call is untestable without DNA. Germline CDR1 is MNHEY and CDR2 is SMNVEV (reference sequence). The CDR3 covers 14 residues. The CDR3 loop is CASSARQGNEKLFF.

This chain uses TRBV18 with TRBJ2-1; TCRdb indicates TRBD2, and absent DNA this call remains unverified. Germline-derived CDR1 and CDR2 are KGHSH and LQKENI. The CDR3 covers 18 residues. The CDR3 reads CASSRGLAGVGASNEQFF.

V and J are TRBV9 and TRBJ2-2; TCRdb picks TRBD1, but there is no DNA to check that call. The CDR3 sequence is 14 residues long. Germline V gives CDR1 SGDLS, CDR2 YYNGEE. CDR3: CASSSRQAMGELFF.

Here the CDR3 reads CASSSGTGYEQYF. The chain couples TRBV18 to TRBJ2-7; the TCRdb D gene call, TRBD1, has no DNA to confirm it. CDR3 length: 13 residues. CDR1 and CDR2 (germline): KGHSH, LQKENI. The full variable domain, in which reference TRBV18 and TRBJ2-7 provide the parts outside the CDR3, is NAGVMQNPRHLVRRRGQEARLRCSPMKGHSHVYWYRQLPEEGLKFMVYLQKENIIDESGMPKERFSAEFPKEGPSILRIQQVVRGDSAAYFCASSSGTGYEQYFGPGTRLTVT.

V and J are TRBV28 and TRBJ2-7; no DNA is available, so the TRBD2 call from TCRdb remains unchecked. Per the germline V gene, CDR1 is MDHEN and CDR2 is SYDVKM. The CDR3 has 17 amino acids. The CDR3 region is CASSLMGGSGLSYEQYF.

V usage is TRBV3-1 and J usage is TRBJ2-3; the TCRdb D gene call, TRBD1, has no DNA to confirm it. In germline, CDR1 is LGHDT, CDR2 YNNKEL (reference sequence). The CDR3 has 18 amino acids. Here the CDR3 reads CASSQAIPGQGDADTQYF.

The CDR3 here is CASSLPSSARRSYEQYF. The chain carries TRBV28 and TRBJ2-7; with no DNA, the TCRdb D assignment of TRBD2 cannot be verified. The CDR3 is 17 amino acids. Germline V CDR1 and CDR2: MDHEN, SYDVKM.

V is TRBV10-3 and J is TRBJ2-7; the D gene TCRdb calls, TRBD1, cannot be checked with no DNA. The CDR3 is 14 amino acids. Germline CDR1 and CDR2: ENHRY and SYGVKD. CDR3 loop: CAISQPGQPYEQYF.

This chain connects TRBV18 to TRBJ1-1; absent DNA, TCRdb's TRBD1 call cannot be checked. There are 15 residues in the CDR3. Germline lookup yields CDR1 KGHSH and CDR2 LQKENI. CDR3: CASSRAGGVDTEAFF.

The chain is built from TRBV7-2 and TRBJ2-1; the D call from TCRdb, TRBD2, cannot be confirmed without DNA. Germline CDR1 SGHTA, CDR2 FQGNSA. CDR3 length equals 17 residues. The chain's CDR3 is CASSLRYGGAGGNEQFF.

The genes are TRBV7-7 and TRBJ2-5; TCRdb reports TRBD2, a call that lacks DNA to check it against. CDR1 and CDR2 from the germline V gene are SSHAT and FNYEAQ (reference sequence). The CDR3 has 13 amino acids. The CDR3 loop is CASSPERGETQYF.

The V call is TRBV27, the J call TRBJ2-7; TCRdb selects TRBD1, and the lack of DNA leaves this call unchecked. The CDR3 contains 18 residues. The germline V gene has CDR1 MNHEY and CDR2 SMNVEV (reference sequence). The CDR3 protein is CASSSTGTGLPKPYEQYF.

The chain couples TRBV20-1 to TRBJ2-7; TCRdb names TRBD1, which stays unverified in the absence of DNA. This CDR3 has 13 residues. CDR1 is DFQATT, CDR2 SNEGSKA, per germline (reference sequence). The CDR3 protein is CSARSARGYEQYF.

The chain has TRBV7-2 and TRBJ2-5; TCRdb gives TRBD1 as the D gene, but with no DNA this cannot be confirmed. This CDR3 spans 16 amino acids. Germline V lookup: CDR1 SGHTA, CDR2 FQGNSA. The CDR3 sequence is CASSLWSGSPQETQYF.

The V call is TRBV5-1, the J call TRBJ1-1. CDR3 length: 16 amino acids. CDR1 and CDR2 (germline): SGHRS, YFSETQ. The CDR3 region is CASSLGIGLGTTEAFF.